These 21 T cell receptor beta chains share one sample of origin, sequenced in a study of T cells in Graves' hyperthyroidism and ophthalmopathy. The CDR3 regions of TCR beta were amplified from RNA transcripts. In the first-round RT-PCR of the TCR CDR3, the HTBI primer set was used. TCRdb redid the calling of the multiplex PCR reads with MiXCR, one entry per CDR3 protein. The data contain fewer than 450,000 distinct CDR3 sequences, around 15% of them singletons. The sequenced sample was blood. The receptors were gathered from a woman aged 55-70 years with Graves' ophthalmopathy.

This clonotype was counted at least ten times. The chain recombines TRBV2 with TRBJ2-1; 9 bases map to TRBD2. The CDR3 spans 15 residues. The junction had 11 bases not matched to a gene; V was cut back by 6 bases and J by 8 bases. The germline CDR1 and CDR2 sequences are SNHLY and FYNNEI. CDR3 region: CASSALGLAFDEQFF. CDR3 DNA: TGTGCCAGCAGCGCCCTTGGACTAGCGTTCGATGAGCAGTTCTTC.

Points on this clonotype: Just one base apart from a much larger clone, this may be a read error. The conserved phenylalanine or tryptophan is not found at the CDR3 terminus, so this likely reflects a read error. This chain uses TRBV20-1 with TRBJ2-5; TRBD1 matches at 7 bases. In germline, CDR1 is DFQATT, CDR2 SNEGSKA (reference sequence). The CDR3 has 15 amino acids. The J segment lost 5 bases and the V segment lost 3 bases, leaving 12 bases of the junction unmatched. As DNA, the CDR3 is TGCAGTGCTAGTGAGGGGGCCTGGAAGACGGAGACCCAGTACTCC. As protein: CSASEGAWKTETQYS.

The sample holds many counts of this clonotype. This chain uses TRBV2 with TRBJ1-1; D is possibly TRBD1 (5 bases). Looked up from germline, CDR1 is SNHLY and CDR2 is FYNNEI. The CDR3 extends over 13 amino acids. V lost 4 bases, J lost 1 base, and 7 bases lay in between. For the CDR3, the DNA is TGTGCCAGCAGTGTTAGGGGGAACACTGAAGCTTTCTTT. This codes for CASSVRGNTEAFF.

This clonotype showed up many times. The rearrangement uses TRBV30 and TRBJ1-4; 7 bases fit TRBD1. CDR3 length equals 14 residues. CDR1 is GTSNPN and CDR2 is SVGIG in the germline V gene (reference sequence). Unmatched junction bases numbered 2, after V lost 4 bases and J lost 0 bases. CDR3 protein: CAWTGQATNEKLFF. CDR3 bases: TGTGCCTGGACCGGACAGGCAACTAATGAAAAACTGTTTTTT.

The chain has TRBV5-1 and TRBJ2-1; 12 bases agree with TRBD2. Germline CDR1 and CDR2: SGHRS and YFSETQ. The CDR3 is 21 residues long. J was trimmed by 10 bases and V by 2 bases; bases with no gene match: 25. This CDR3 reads CASSFPPQTSGSHPRMGEQFF. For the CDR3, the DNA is TGCGCCAGCAGCTTCCCGCCTCAGACTAGCGGGAGCCACCCTCGAATGGGGGAGCAGTTCTTC.

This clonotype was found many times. The CDR3 sequence: CASSQGISGRSYEQYF. CDR3 in DNA: TGTGCCAGCAGCCAAGGGATTAGCGGGAGGTCCTACGAGCAGTACTTC. The genes are TRBV3-1 and TRBJ2-7, with 10 bases that match TRBD2. V was pared by 1 base and J by 1 base, with 4 bases of the junction left unmatched. CDR1 is LGHDT and CDR2 is YNNKEL in the germline V gene (reference sequence). This CDR3 has 16 amino acids.

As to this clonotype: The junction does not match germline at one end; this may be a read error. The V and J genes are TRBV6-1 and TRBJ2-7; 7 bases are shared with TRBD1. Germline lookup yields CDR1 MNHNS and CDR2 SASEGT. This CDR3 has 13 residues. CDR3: CVSSRGPNYEQYF. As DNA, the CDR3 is TGTGTCAGCAGTAGGGGGCCCAACTACGAGCAGTACTTC.

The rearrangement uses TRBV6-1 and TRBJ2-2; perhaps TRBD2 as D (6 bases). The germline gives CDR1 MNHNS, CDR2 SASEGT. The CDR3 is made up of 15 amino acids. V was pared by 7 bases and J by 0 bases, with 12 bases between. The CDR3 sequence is CASIPGGANTGELFF. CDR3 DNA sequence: TGTGCCAGCATTCCTGGCGGGGCGAACACCGGGGAGCTGTTTTTT.

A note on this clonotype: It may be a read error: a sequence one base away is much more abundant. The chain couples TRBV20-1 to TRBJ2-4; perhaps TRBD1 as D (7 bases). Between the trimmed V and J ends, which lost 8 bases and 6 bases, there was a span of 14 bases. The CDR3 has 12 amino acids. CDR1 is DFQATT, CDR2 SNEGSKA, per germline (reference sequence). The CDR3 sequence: CSPRQGGNIQYF. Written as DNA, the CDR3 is TGCAGTCCAAGACAGGGAGGAAACATTCAGTACTTC.

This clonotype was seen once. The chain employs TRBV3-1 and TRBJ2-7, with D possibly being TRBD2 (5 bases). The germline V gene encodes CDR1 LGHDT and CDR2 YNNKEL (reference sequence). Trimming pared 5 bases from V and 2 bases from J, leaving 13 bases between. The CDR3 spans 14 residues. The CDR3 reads CASSKSSIPYEQYF. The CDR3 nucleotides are TGTGCCAGCAGCAAGTCTAGCATCCCCTACGAGCAGTACTTC.

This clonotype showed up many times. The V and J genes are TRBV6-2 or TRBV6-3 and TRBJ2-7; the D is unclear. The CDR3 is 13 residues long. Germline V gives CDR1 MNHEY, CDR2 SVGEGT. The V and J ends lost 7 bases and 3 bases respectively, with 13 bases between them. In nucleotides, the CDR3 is TGTGCCAGCAAGAAGGGAACCCACTACGAGCAGTACTTC. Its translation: CASKKGTHYEQYF.

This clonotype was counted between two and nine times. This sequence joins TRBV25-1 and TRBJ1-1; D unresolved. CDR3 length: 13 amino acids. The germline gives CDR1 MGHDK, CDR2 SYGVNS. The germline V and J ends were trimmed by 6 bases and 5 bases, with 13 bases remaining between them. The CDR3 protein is CASRTRHRTEAFF. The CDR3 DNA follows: TGTGCCAGCAGGACCCGGCATCGTACTGAAGCTTTCTTT.

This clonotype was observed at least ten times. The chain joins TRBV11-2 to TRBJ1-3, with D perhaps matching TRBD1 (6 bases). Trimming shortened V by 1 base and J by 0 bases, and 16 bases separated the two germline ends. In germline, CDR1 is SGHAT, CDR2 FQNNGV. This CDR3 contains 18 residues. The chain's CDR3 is CASSLVVADSRSGNTIYF. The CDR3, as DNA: TGTGCCAGCAGCTTAGTTGTAGCGGACAGCCGCTCTGGAAACACCATATATTTT.

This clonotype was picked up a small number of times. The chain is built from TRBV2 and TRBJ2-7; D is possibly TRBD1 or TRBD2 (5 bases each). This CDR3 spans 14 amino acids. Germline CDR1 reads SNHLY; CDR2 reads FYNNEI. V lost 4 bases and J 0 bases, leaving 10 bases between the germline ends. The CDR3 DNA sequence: TGTGCCAGCAGTGGGGACGGCACCTCCTACGAGCAGTACTTC. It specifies CASSGDGTSYEQYF.

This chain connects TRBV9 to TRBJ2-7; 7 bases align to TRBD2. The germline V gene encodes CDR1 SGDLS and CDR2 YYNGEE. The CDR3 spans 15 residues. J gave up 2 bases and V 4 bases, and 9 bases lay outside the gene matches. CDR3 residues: CASSPSGAGTYEQYF. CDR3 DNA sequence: TGTGCCAGCAGCCCTAGCGGAGCGGGAACCTACGAGCAGTACTTC.

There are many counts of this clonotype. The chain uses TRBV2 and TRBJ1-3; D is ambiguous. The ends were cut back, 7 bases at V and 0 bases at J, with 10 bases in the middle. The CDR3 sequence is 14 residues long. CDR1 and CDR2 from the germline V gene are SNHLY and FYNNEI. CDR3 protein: CASTVTDSGNTIYF. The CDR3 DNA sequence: TGTGCCAGCACTGTGACGGACTCTGGAAACACCATATATTTT.

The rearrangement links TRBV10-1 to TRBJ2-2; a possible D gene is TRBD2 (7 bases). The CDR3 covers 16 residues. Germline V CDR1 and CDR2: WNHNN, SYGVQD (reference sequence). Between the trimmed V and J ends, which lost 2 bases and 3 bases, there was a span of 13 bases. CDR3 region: CASSEGGAADTGELFF. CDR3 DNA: TGCGCCAGCAGTGAGGGGGGGGCAGCGGACACCGGGGAGCTGTTTTTT.

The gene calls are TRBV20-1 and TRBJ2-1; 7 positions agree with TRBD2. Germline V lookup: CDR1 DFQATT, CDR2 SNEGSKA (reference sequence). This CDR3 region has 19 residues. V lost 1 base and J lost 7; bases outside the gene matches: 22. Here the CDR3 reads CSARAPGGEAGSGTNEQFF. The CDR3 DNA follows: TGCAGTGCTAGAGCCCCAGGCGGGGAAGCGGGAAGCGGTACTAATGAGCAGTTCTTC.

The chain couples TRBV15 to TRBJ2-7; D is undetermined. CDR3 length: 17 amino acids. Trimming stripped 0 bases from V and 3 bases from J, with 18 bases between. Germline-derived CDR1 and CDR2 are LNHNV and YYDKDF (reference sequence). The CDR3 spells CATSRDLMGGFVYEQYF. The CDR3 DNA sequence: TGTGCCACCAGCAGAGATCTTATGGGCGGTTTCGTCTACGAGCAGTACTTC.

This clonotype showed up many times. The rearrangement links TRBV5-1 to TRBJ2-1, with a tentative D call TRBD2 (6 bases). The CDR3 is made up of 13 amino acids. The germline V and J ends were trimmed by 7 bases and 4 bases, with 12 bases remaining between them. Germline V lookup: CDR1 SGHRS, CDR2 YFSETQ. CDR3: CASGTSQYNEQFF. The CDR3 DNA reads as TGCGCCAGCGGAACTAGCCAATACAATGAGCAGTTCTTC.

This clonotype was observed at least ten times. CDR3 loop: CASSLVARAATEAFF. CDR3 in DNA: TGCGCCAGCAGCTTGGTAGCCAGGGCAGCGACTGAAGCTTTCTTT. The chain combines TRBV5-1 with TRBJ1-1, with D possibly TRBD1 on 5 matching bases. V lost 0 bases, J lost 5 bases, and 14 bases lay in between. Germline V CDR1 and CDR2: SGHRS, YFSETQ. The CDR3 has 15 residues. Supplemented by reference TRBV5-1 and TRBJ1-1, the full variable domain reads KAGVTQTPRYLIKTRGQQVTLSCSPISGHRSVSWYQQTPGQGLQFLFEYFSETQRNKGNFPGRFSGRQFSNSRSEMNVSTLELGDSALYLCASSLVARAATEAFFGQGTRLTVV.